The TCR beta chain under discussion was sequenced for a study of blood T cell repertoires in COVID-19. Study summary: Researchers got acute and convalescent COVID-19 samples from the United States, Italy and Spain. The cDNA or gDNA used as material had been derived from T cells, B-cell-depleted T cells, or PBMCs.

The ends lost 4 bases at V and 5 bases at J; junction bases unmatched: 4. The CDR3 consists of 15 residues. Germline V CDR1 and CDR2: KGHDR, SFDVKD. Original analysis: Using reference gene primer amplification, nucleated cell counts were estimated. TCRdb's table, derived via immunoSEQ multiplex PCR, lists solely in-frame clones and lacks some. V, J and clone size are taken as reported in that table, and D and trimming were inferred from the DNA itself. The sample shows about 150,000 clones, 76% of them seen only once. The count of this clone is one. This sequence was found in a man in his 60s with acute or convalescent COVID-19. What was sequenced was peripheral blood. This chain joins TRBV24-1 and TRBJ2-2; TRBD1 matches 9 bases. The CDR3 DNA reads as TGTGCCACCAGTGACCTGGGACAGGGAACCGGGGAGCTGTTTTTT. Encoded protein: CATSDLGQGTGELFF.